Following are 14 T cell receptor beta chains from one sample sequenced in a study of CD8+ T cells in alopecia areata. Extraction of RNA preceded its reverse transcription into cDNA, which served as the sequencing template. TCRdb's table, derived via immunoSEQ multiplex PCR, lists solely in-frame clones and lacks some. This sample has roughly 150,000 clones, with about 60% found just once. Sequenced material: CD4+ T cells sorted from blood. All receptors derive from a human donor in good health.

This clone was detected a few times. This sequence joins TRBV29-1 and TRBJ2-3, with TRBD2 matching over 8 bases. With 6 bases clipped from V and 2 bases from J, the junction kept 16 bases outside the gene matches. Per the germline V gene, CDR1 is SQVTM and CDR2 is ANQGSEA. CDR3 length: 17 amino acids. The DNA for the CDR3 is TGCAGCGTGGGACTTTGGACTAGCAGTCCCCACACAGATACGCAGTATTTT. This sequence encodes CSVGLWTSSPHTDTQYF.

Here the CDR3 DNA reads TGTGCCAGCTCACCACCGATAACAGGGACTGGCTATGGCTACACCTTC. Residues: CASSPPITGTGYGYTF. The chain has TRBV18 and TRBJ1-2; D is perhaps TRBD1 (6 bases). CDR3 length: 16 residues. Germline CDR1 and CDR2: KGHSH and LQKENI. Trimming left V 0 bases short and J 4 bases short, with 15 bases between. The full variable domain, completed using reference TRBV18 and TRBJ1-2, is NAGVMQNPRHLVRRRGQEARLRCSPMKGHSHVYWYRQLPEEGLKFMVYLQKENIIDESGMPKERFSAEFPKEGPSILRIQQVVRGDSAAYFCASSPPITGTGYGYTFGSGTRLTVV.

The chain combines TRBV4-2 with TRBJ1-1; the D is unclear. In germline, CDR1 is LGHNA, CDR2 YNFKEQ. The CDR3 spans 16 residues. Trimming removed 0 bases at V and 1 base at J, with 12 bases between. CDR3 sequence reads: CASSQDPGRRNTEAFF. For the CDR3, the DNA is TGTGCCAGCAGCCAAGACCCCGGACGGAGGAACACTGAAGCTTTCTTT.

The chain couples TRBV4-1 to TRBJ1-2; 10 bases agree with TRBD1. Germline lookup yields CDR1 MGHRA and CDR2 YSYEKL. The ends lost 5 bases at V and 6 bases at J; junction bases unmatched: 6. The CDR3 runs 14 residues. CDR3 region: CASSSPGTGDGYTF. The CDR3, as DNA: TGCGCCAGCAGCAGTCCCGGGACAGGGGATGGCTACACCTTC.

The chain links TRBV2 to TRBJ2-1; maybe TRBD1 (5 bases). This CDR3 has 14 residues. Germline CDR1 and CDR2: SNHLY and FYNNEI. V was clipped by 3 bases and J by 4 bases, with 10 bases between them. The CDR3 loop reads CASSDQGSYNEQFF. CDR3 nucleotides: TGTGCCAGCAGTGATCAGGGTAGTTACAATGAGCAGTTCTTC.

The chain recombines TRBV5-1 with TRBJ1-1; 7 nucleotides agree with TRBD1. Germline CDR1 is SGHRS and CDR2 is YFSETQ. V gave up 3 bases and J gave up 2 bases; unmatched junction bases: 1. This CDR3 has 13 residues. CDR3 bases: TGCGCCAGCAGCTGGGACAGAAACACTGAAGCTTTCTTT. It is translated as CASSWDRNTEAFF.

In DNA form, the CDR3 reads TGCAGCGGAGGGGCAGATACGCAGTATTTT. Translating it yields CSGGADTQYF. The gene calls are TRBV29-1 and TRBJ2-3, with D tentatively TRBD1 or TRBD2 (5 bases each). Trimming cost V 7 bases and J 4 bases, with 6 bases left between them. Germline V lookup: CDR1 SQVTM, CDR2 ANQGSEA. The CDR3 has 10 residues.

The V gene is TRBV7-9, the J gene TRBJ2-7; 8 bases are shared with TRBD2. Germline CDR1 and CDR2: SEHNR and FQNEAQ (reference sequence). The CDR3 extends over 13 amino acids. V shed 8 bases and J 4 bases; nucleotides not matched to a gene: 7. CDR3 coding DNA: TGTGCCAGCTCCATAGCGGGATCGTACGAGCAGTACTTC. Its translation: CASSIAGSYEQYF.

The CDR3 here is CASSPGARRDEQFF. The CDR3 bases are TGTGCCAGCAGTCCAGGGGCCCGTAGGGATGAGCAGTTCTTC. The V and J genes are TRBV2 and TRBJ2-1; TRBD1 might be the D (6 bases). Germline CDR1 is SNHLY and CDR2 is FYNNEI. The V gene lost 5 bases and the J gene lost 8 bases, with 16 bases spanning the gap. The CDR3 has 14 residues.

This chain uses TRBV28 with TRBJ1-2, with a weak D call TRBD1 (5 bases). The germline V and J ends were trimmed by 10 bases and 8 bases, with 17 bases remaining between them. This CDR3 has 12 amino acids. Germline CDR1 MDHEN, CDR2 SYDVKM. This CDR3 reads CATQRGLHGYTF. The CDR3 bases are TGTGCCACCCAACGGGGCTTGCACGGCTACACCTTC.

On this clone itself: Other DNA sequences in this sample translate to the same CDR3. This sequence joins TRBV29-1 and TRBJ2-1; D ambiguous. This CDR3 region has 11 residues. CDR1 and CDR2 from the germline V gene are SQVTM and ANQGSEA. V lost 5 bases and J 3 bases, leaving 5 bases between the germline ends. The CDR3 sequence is CSVRSYNEQFF. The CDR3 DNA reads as TGCAGCGTTCGGAGCTACAATGAGCAGTTCTTC.

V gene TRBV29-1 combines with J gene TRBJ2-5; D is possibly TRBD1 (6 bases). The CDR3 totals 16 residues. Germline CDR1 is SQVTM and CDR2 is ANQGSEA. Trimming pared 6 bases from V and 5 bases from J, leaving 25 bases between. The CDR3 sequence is CSVRDIFASPGETQYF. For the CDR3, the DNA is TGCAGCGTACGGGACATCTTTGCGTCTCCTGGGGAGACCCAGTACTTC.

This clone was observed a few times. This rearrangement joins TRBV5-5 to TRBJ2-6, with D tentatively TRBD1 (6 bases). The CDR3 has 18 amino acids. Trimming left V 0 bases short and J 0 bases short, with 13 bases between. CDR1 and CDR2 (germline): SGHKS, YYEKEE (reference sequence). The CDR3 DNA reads TGTGCCAGCAGCTTGGTAGCAGGGGCCGGCTCTGGGGCCAACGTCCTGACTTTC. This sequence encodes CASSLVAGAGSGANVLTF. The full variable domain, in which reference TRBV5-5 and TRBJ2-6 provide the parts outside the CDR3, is DAGVTQSPTHLIKTRGQQVTLRCSPISGHKSVSWYQQVLGQGPQFIFQYYEKEERGRGNFPDRFSARQFPNYSSELNVNALLLGDSALYLCASSLVAGAGSGANVLTFGAGSRLTVL.

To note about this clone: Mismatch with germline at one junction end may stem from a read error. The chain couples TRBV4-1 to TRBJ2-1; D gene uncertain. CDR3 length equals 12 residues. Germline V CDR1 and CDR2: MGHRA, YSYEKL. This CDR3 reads CASSLSLHEQFF. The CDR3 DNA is TGCGCCAGTAGCCTTTCACTGCATGAGCAGTTCTTC.